The rows below give T cell receptor beta chains drawn from one sample of a study of T cells expressing NK-cell markers. TCRdb reprocessed the 5' RACE reads, with one entry per CDR3 protein and no DNA. Listed are about 550,000 distinct CDR3 sequences; under 4.5% falls within the top ten. Sequenced sample: blood T cells: a sorted CD56 or NKG2C T cell subset, CD4+ or CD8+ T cells, or bulk PBMC T cells (not recorded which). Source of these receptors: a man between 18 and 29 years old in good health. Each CDR3 is given with its conserved first and last residue.

>TRBJ1-5|TRBV9|13
CASSDGRDQPQHF
>TRBJ2-5|TRBV5-5|15
CASSLDGSYVETQYF
>TRBJ2-1|TRBV20-1|15
CSASAGTSRRNEQFF
>TRBJ1-4|TRBV4-1|14
CASKLEGHNEKLFF
>TRBJ2-5|TRBV6-2/TRBV6-3|13
CASSYSSKETQYF
>TRBJ2-7|TRBV21-1|19
CASSKGEGLAGAFPYEQYF
>TRBJ1-5|TRBV5-1|15
CASSPYQGGVQPQHF
>TRBJ1-1|TRBV7-2|13
CASSNSWNTEAFF
>TRBJ2-3|TRBV29-1|17
CSFSLSGRLAGRDTQYF
>TRBJ2-4|TRBV7-8|18
CASSLAFGGTLAKNIQYF
>TRBJ1-1|TRBV20-1|14
CSATNVGLNTEAFF
>TRBJ1-2|TRBV6-2/TRBV6-3|15
CASSYRDTLNYGYTF
>TRBJ1-5|TRBV12-3/TRBV12-4|12
CASSLGTGLKHF
>TRBJ2-1|TRBV20-1|14
CSARDLGSGLGQFF
>TRBJ2-3|TRBV19|16
CASSIILGGLTDTQYF
>TRBJ2-1|TRBV4-1|11
CASSQDWVLFF
>TRBJ2-2|TRBV29-1|15
CSVDGTGGHTGELFF